Listed here are 3 T cell receptor beta chains from one sample, sequenced in a study of T cells in Graves' hyperthyroidism and ophthalmopathy. Amplification of TCR beta CDR3 regions used RNA as the template. The HTBI primer set served for first-round RT-PCR of the TCR CDR3. MiXCR, applied by TCRdb to the multiplex PCR reads, yields one record per CDR3 protein. The table has around 580,000 distinct CDR3 sequences, around 17% seen once. Sequenced material: blood. The receptor source for this set is a woman under 30 with Graves' hyperthyroidism.

Many counts were recorded for this clonotype. The chain carries TRBV20-1 and TRBJ1-1, with D uncertain. V dropped 6 bases and J dropped 3 bases, with 11 bases sitting between them. The CDR3 runs to 12 residues. Germline-derived CDR1 and CDR2 are DFQATT and SNEGSKA (reference sequence). The chain's CDR3 is CSALRRDTEAFF. DNA for the CDR3: TGCAGTGCCTTGAGGCGAGACACTGAAGCTTTCTTT.

The V gene is TRBV11-2, the J gene TRBJ2-3, with D unclear. The CDR3 spans 16 residues. V shed 4 bases and J shed 2 bases, with 16 bases lying between them. The V gene's germline CDR1 is SGHAT and CDR2 FQNNGV. CDR3 nucleotide sequence: TGTGCCAGCAGCTATCTATACGGAACCACCACAGATACGCAGTATTTT. It translates to CASSYLYGTTTDTQYF.

The V gene is TRBV4-1, the J gene TRBJ1-4; D possibly corresponds to TRBD1 (5 bases). V dropped 1 base and J dropped 8 bases, with 11 bases sitting between them. This CDR3 region has 14 residues. Germline-derived CDR1 and CDR2 are MGHRA and YSYEKL. The DNA of the CDR3 is TGCGCCAGCAGCCAAGTCGGGGCATGGGAAAAACTGTTTTTT. This codes for CASSQVGAWEKLFF.